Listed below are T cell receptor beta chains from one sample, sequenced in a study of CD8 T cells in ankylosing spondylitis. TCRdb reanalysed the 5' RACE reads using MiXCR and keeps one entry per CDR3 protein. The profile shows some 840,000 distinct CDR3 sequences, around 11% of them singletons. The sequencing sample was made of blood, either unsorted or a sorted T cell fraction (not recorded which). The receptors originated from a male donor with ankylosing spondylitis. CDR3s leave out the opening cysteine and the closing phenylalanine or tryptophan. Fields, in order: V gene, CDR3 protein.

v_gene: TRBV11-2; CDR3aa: ASSPTGLARGGEQF
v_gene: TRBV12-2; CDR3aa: ASRFRSRHEQY
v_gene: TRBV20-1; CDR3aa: SAREWQREDTQY
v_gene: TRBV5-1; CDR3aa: ASSSAWRAVNTEAF
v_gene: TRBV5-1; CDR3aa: ASRSAGGGLSSYNEQF
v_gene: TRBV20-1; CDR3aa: SARDHSGSDEQF
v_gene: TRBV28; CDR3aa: ASSFRDRINYGYT
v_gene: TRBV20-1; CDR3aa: SARAGWESEWEKLF
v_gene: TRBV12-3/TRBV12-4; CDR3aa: ASSRRDGRSYEQY
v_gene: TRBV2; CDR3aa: ASTRGRGYEQY
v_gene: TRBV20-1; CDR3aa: SARNARRAYEQY
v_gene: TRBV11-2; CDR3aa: ASSLEARRTSSYNEQF
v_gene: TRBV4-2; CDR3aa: ASSREGGMNTEAF
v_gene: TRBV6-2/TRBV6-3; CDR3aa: ASRWAGQGAEAF
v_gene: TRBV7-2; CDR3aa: ASSLARLLAELSYNEQF
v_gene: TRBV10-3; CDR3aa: AISKTGDASYEQY
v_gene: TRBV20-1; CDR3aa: SAEGPRFNYEQY
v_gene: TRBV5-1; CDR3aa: ASSLNGASGNTIY
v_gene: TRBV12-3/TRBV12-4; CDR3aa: ASSLERGATEAF
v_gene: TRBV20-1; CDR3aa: SARVDGWSYEQY
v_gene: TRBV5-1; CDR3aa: ASSLLQDGDEQY
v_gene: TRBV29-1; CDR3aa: SGGGRETQY
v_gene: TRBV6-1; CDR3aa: ASSEGRGSPNYGYT
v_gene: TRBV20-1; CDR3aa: SARVGQNRGYT
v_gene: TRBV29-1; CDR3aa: SAAPGQGADTQY
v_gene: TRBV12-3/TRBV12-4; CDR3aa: ASSLGPTRGQETQY
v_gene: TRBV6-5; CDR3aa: ASSYQGGGDSYNEQF
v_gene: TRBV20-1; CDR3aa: SAPYPSGYHNEQF
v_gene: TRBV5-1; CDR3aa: ASRFIASSYEQY
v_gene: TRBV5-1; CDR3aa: ASSFRGHSYEQY
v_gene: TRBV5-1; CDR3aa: ASSLEEVGTGELF
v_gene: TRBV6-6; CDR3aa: ASLDAYTEAF
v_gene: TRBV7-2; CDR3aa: ASSLVGTLYEQY
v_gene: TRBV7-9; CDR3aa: ASSLTIGFHNEQF
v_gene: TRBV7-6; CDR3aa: ASSLAFSTSGFADTQY
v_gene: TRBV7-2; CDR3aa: ASSPRLAGANEQF
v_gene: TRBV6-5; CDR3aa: ASSTGSRGWTGELF
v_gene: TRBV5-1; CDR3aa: ASSSLAGGYDTQY
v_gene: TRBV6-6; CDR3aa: ASSNRVEAF
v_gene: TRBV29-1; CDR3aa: SVGKGLSTDTQY
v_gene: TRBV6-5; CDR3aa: ASSYSSARIWGNEQF
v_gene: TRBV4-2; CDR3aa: ASSQVTRGNTIY
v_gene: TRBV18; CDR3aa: ASSPGSTPGTQY
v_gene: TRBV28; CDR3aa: ASSLLGQLGNQPQH
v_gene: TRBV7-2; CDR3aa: ASSAPRGARTDTQY
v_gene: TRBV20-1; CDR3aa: SARDRLAGVYEQY
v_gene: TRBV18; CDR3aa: ASSPQRATTLPAQF
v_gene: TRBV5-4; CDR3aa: ASSLDRQRSPLH
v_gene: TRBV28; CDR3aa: ASSPRGRGSTDTQY
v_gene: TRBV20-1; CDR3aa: SARGVWTVDSPLH
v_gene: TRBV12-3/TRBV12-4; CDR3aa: ASSRTVDVSYNEQF
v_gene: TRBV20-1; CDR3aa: SARKGGGNSPLH
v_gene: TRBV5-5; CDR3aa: ASSLEGGTFGEQY
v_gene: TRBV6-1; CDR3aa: ASSTPMRENIQY
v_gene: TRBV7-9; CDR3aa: ASSLRRSPYNEQF
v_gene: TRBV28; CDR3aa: ASRGSGTATGELF
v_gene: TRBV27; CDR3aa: ASSPIDRLAGLNEQF
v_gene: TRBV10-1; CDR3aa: ASGDLAGWGNEQF
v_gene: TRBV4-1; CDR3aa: ASSQDDRVYYEQY
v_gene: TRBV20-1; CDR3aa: SAGTSDHNEQF